This T cell receptor beta chain emerged from a study of T and B cells in COVID-19 patients (dated by TCRdb to between 2020 and 2021). Broadly, across the study: In this study, adaptive immunity was profiled in COVID-19 patients who either had active infection or had recovered, using TRB and IGH repertoire sequencing of peripheral blood. A recovered cohort comprised more than 15 patients contributing roughly 22 samples, mostly after mild to moderate COVID-19 managed as outpatients. Median age was nearly 35 years in the recovered cohort versus approximately 67 years in the active-infection cohort. Critical illness requiring mechanical ventilation or ECMO was present in about 55% of the 20 patients in the active-infection cohort. Of the 20 or so patients in the active-infection cohort, roughly 18 had comorbidities associated with unfavorable COVID-19 outcome. The repository of TCR and BCR sequences included roughly 70 time points from over 35 patients, and more than 8 million TCR sequences were analysed. A couple of patients were in both the active and recovered cohorts because samples existed from active disease and from after recovery. Repertoire analyses used an age-matched reference group of 40 or so healthy donors who were negative for COVID-19 antibodies as the comparison. As many as 9 follow-up blood samples were taken per patient, and some of the samples covered different disease stages within the same individual.

Genomic DNA extracted from blood, in amounts of roughly 250-500 ng, served as the starting material for amplifying TRB repertoires. What the research found in general, with its limitations: The recovered cohort had 2,000 to 3,000 exclusive TCR clusters, including some 31 low-pGen clusters. Specific T cell subsets (CD4+/Treg/CD8+) and sorted SARS-CoV-2-responsive or tetramer+ T cells had not yet been sequenced, and these experiments were ongoing. The cohort was considered too small for HLA contributions to COVID-19 susceptibility or severity to be assessed. Blood samples obtained from mildly ill patients during symptoms, as well as early samples obtained from severe cases, were available only in scarce numbers. The reported TCR clusters were stated to require prospective validation before clinical use. Strongly skewed TRBV/TRBJ gene usage was reported in patients with COVID-19. In active COVID-19, TRB repertoires were highly clonal, while at recovery, diversity and richness increased above the levels seen in healthy donors.

V ends up 8 bases short and J 8 bases short, with an unmatched junction base count of 7. The CDR3 spans 13 residues, from the cysteine through the phenylalanine. Here the CDR3 DNA is all that survives: 39 bases in frame from base 1. The germline V gene yields ENHRY for CDR1 and SYGVKD for CDR2. Sequencing took place on an Illumina MiSeq. Multiplex PCR with BIOMED2 TRB-A/B primer pools was used to amplify the TRB rearrangements. Illumina-compatible adapters and 7-nucleotide sample barcodes were attached to the amplicons through two consecutive PCRs. Phusion HS II polymerase was used for all library PCRs. Amplicons were purified from gel with the NucleoSpin Gel and PCR Clean-up kit, quantified on Qubit, and pooled at 4 to 5 nM. Amplicon pool quality was checked on an Agilent 2100 Bioanalyzer before Illumina next-generation sequencing. As for the original processing: Annotation of TRB rearrangements was done in MiXCR 3.0.8 with the default MiXCR reference library. Sequences with fewer than 2 reads and non-productive reads were filtered out, and every unique CDR3 nucleotide sequence was treated as a single clone. Clonality, diversity, richness and V-J gene usage were computed in R 3.5.1. GLIPH2 was used for TCR clustering by CDR3 similarity, and generation probabilities were calculated by OLGA. Only GLIPH2 clusters with at least four unique TCR clonotypes present in at least three individuals were retained. Through fastp at Q25 and MiXCR, TCRdb rebuilt clones from the public reads, retaining in-frame beta chains. Rows with a matching CDR3 protein are joined into one entry that keeps the most common DNA and genes. TCRdb, not the original authors, processed these V and J calls. Within this sample are more than 20,000 distinct CDR3 sequences, with approximately 29% of them counted one time only. The top ten clones comprise more than 1.5% of the sample.

Worth noting for this clonotype: No antigen is known for it. One base away there is no much larger clone; base qualities are not given.

The chain joins TRBV10-3 to TRBJ2-1, with 9 middle bases fitting TRBD2. The sequence was collected from a human donor who had recovered from COVID-19. The sample was blood. The nucleotides are TGTGCCATCTCTGGCGGGAGGGAGTATGAGCAGTTCTTC. Its coded protein is CAISGGREYEQFF.